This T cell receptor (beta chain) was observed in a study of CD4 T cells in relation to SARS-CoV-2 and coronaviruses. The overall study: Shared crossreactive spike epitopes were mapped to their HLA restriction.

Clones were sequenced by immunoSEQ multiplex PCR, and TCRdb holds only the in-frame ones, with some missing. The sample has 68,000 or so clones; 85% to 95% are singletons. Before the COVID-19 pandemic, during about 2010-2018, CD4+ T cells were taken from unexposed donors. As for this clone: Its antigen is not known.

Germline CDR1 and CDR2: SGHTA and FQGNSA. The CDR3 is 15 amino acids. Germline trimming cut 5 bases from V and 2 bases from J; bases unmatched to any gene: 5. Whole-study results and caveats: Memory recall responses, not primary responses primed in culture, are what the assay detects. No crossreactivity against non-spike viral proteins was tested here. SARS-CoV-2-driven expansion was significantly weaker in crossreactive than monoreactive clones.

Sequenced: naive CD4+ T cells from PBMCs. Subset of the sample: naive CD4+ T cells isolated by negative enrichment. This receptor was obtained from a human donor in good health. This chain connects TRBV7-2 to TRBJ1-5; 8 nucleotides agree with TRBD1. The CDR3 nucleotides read TGTGCCAGCAGCGGACAGGGTAGGGGCAATCAGCCCCAGCATTTT. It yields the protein CASSGQGRGNQPQHF.